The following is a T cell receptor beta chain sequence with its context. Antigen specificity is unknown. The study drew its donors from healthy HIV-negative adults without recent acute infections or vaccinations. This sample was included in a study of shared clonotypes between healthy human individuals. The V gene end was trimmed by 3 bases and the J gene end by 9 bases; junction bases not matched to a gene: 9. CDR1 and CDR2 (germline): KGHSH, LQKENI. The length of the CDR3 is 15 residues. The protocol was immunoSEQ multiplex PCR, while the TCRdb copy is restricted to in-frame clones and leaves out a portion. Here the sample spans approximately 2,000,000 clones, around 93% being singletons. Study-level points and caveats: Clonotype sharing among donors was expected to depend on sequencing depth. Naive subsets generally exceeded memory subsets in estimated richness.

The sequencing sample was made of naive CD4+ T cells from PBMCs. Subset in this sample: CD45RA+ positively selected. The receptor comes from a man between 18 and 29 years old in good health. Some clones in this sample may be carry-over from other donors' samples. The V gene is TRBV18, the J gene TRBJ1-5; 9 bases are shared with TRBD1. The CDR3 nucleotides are TGTGCCAGCTCACCGGGACAGGGTTCCCCGGGGCCCCAGCATTTT. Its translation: CASSPGQGSPGPQHF.